A single sample gave rise to the 15 T cell receptor beta chains below, sequenced in a study of CD8+CD57+ T cells in acquired aplastic anemia. Using genomic DNA as the template, TCR beta VDJ and CDR3 profiling was carried out. TCRdb independently ran MiXCR on the reads; one entry per CDR3 protein. There are hundreds of thousands of distinct CDR3 sequences in the sample; approximately 55% occur only once, and approximately 8% lies in the top ten. The sequenced material came from sorted CD4+, CD8+, or CD8+CD57+ T cells (not recorded which) from PBMCs. The receptors were sampled from a human donor with severe aplastic anemia or a healthy control (not recorded which).

This clonotype was observed at least ten times. The chain recombines TRBV4-2 with TRBJ2-7; tentative D call: TRBD2 (6 bases). V was shortened by 1 base and J by 2 bases, with 21 bases between the two germline ends. Germline CDR1 and CDR2: LGHNA and YNFKEQ. The CDR3 has 18 residues. For the CDR3, the DNA is TGTGCCAGCAGCCAAGGAGGTCTGGCGGGGCGACTCCCCTACGAGCAGTACTTC. This sequence encodes CASSQGGLAGRLPYEQYF.

J is TRBJ1-5 and V is TRBV7-2; 8 bases are a match to TRBD1. The length of the CDR3 is 15 residues. CDR1 SGHTA and CDR2 FQGNSA come from the germline V gene. V lost 0 bases and J lost 4; bases outside the gene matches: 2. The CDR3 DNA reads as TGTGCCAGCAGCTTAGCCGGGGACAGGAATCAGCCCCAGCATTTT. This translates into CASSLAGDRNQPQHF.

As concerns this clonotype: A junction boundary mismatches the germline segment, possibly from a read error. The chain joins TRBV7-9 to TRBJ2-4; D uncertain. The CDR3 extends over 11 amino acids. The germline V gene has CDR1 SEHNR and CDR2 FQNEAQ (reference sequence). Written as DNA, the CDR3 is TGCGCCAGCAGATCTGTAGGCCGGCAGTACTTC. Protein sequence: CASRSVGRQYF.

Details on this clonotype: Just one base apart from a much larger clone, this may be a read error. V and J are TRBV10-3 and TRBJ1-2; no clear D. Germline V gives CDR1 ENHRY, CDR2 SYGVKD. The CDR3 totals 14 residues. CDR3 region: CASSSCGTNYGYTF. CDR3 DNA sequence: TGTGCCAGCAGTTCCTGTGGAACTAACTATGGCTACACCTTC.

Regarding this clonotype: The junction departs from the called germline gene at one end, perhaps through a read error. The rearrangement uses TRBV20-1 and TRBJ2-7; D is possibly TRBD1 (5 bases). This CDR3 contains 14 residues. In germline, CDR1 is DFQATT, CDR2 SNEGSKA (reference sequence). CDR3: CGAYTGGSHSPLHF. CDR3 nucleotides: TGCGGTGCGTACACAGGCGGCTCGCATTCACCCCTCCACTTC.

The V call is TRBV20-1, the J call TRBJ2-6, with unresolved D. With 6 bases removed from V and 4 bases from J, the gap between germline ends came to 10 bases. The CDR3 is made up of 13 amino acids. CDR1 and CDR2 (germline): DFQATT, SNEGSKA (reference sequence). The CDR3 DNA follows: TGCAGTGCCGACCCCGCCGGGGCCAACGTCCTGACTTTC. Translation: CSADPAGANVLTF.

J is TRBJ1-1 and V is TRBV9, with D unclear. Germline CDR1 reads SGDLS; CDR2 reads YYNGEE. The V end was cut by 0 bases, the J end by 2 bases, with 8 bases between. The CDR3 is 14 residues long. The CDR3 nucleotides are TGTGCCAGCAGCGTAGAGGCAGGCAACACTGAAGCTTTCTTT. Its protein is CASSVEAGNTEAFF.

The genes are TRBV9 and TRBJ2-3; the match to TRBD1 covers 12 bases. CDR1 is SGDLS, CDR2 YYNGEE, per germline. This CDR3 has 18 amino acids. J was trimmed by 5 bases and V by 7 bases; bases with no gene match: 17. DNA of the CDR3: TGTGCCAGCTCGGAGGGGACAGGGGGCATATTGGGTCTAGATACGCAGTATTTT. As protein: CASSEGTGGILGLDTQYF. The variable domain in full, with the rest retrieved from reference TRBV9 and TRBJ2-3, is DSGVTQTPKHLITATGQRVTLRCSPRSGDLSVYWYQQSLDQGLQFLIQYYNGEERAKGNILERFSAQQFPDLHSELNLSSLELGDSALYFCASSEGTGGILGLDTQYFGPGTRLTVL.

As concerns this clonotype: The CDR3 does not close with the conserved phenylalanine or tryptophan, likely indicating a read error. For the CDR3, the DNA is TGTGCCACCAGCAGCCGACCCCCAGCAACTAATGAGAAACTGTTTTCT. The encoded protein is CATSSRPPATNEKLFS. This rearrangement joins TRBV15 to TRBJ1-4, with D uncertain. The germline CDR1 and CDR2 sequences are LNHNV and YYDKDF (reference sequence). This CDR3 has 16 residues.

V usage is TRBV29-1 and J usage is TRBJ1-1; the D gene is possibly TRBD1 (5 bases). This CDR3 has 12 amino acids. Germline values: CDR1 SQVTM, CDR2 ANQGSEA. The V gene lost 6 bases and the J gene lost 1 base, with 9 bases spanning the gap. In DNA form, the CDR3 reads TGCAGCGTCCCCACAGGGAACACTGAAGCTTTCTTT. Protein: CSVPTGNTEAFF.

The rearrangement uses TRBV29-1 and TRBJ2-6; D perhaps matches TRBD2 (5 bases). CDR1 is SQVTM and CDR2 is ANQGSEA in the germline V gene. The V gene lost 2 bases and the J gene lost 2 bases, with 10 bases spanning the gap. The CDR3 sequence is 15 residues long. The CDR3 nucleotides are TGCAGCGTTGAAATAGCCGGGACTGGGGCCAACGTCCTGACTTTC. Translation gives CSVEIAGTGANVLTF.

This clonotype was recorded once. The J gene is TRBJ1-6, the V gene TRBV6-5, with a tentative D call TRBD1 (5 bases). CDR3 length: 16 amino acids. Trimming stripped 0 bases from V and 10 bases from J, with 16 bases between. Germline-derived CDR1 and CDR2 are MNHEY and SVGAGI. CDR3 DNA: TGTGCCAGCAGTTACTCGGAGGGAAGGGGCGGATCACCCCTCCACTTT. As protein: CASSYSEGRGGSPLHF.

At least ten counts were recorded for this clonotype. The V and J genes are TRBV9 and TRBJ2-2; D is uncertain. The CDR3 is made up of 13 amino acids. CDR1 and CDR2 from the germline V gene are SGDLS and YYNGEE. Trimming removed 3 bases at V and 7 bases at J, with 10 bases between. The DNA for the CDR3 is TGTGCCAGCAGCGAGACATATTACGGGGAGCTGTTTTTT. It is translated as CASSETYYGELFF. Full variable domain (outside the CDR3, taken from reference TRBV9 and TRBJ2-2): DSGVTQTPKHLITATGQRVTLRCSPRSGDLSVYWYQQSLDQGLQFLIQYYNGEERAKGNILERFSAQQFPDLHSELNLSSLELGDSALYFCASSETYYGELFFGEGSRLTVL.

This chain uses TRBV7-6 with TRBJ1-3, with D unresolved. This CDR3 contains 12 residues. The ends were cut back, 4 bases at V and 2 bases at J, with 3 bases in the middle. From germline, CDR1 is SGHVS and CDR2 FNYEAQ. Here the CDR3 reads CASSSTGNTIYF. The CDR3 coding sequence is TGTGCCAGCAGCTCGACTGGAAACACCATATATTTT.

The chain combines TRBV25-1 with TRBJ2-1, with 7 bases lining up with TRBD2. V shed 6 bases, J shed 4 bases, and the junction held 12 bases outside the gene matches. This CDR3 is built from 16 residues. The germline V gene has CDR1 MGHDK and CDR2 SYGVNS. CDR3 sequence reads: CASSLKWDYPYNEQFF. CDR3 sequence (DNA): TGTGCCAGCAGCTTAAAATGGGACTACCCATACAATGAGCAGTTCTTC.